The 29 T cell receptor beta chains below all came from one sample that was sequenced in a study of shared clonotypes between healthy human individuals. Only in-frame clones appear in the TCRdb table, and some are missing; sequencing was by immunoSEQ multiplex PCR. The table includes about 710,000 clones, just under 75% detected once. The sample taken for sequencing was memory CD4+ T cells sorted from blood. The subset denotes: CD45RA-negative fraction. Receptor source: a young woman in good health.

The rearrangement uses TRBV29-1 and TRBJ2-7; no clear D gene. Germline V gene data show CDR1 as SQVTM and CDR2 as ANQGSEA. Deletions cut 4 bases from V and 0 bases from J, with 10 bases between. The CDR3 extends over 13 amino acids. The CDR3 sequence is CSVVVRSSYEQYF. The DNA for the CDR3 is TGCAGCGTTGTGGTGCGCAGCTCCTACGAGCAGTACTTC.

V usage is TRBV11-2 and J usage is TRBJ1-1; tentatively, D is TRBD1 (6 bases). From germline, CDR1 is SGHAT and CDR2 FQNNGV. CDR3 size: 18 residues. Trimming left V 1 base short and J 4 bases short, with 22 bases between. CDR3 in amino acids: CASSLVALLRGRVTEAFF. Written as DNA, the CDR3 is TGTGCCAGCAGCTTAGTGGCCCTGCTCAGGGGTCGGGTCACTGAAGCTTTCTTT.

CDR3: CASSTPGGDTQYF. DNA of the CDR3: TGTGCCAGCAGTACCCCTGGGGGGGATACGCAGTATTTT. The chain couples TRBV28 to TRBJ2-3; TRBD2 might be the D (6 bases). Germline CDR1 is MDHEN and CDR2 is SYDVKM. V lost 5 bases and J 6 bases, leaving 12 bases between the germline ends. The CDR3 has 13 amino acids.

The rearrangement joins TRBV4-1 to TRBJ1-1; possibly TRBD1 for D (6 bases). CDR1 MGHRA and CDR2 YSYEKL come from the germline V gene. Trimming removed 0 bases from V and 4 bases from J, with 12 bases in between. This CDR3 is built from 15 residues. The CDR3 loop reads CASSQDPQGTTEAFF. CDR3 DNA: TGCGCCAGCAGCCAAGACCCACAGGGAACCACTGAAGCTTTCTTT.

The chain recombines TRBV15 with TRBJ2-1; 7 bases are a match to TRBD2. V lost 1 base, J lost 2 bases, and 11 bases stayed unmatched. The germline CDR1 and CDR2 sequences are LNHNV and YYDKDF (reference sequence). The CDR3 is 18 amino acids. In DNA, the CDR3 is TGTGCCACCAGCAGAGGAGGGCTAGCGGCAGGAGCCTACAATGAGCAGTTCTTC. Residues: CATSRGGLAAGAYNEQFF.

The chain employs TRBV19 and TRBJ1-4, with D perhaps TRBD1 (5 bases). The CDR3 is made up of 14 amino acids. V shed 6 bases and J shed 5 bases, with 13 bases lying between them. Germline CDR1 is LNHDA and CDR2 is SQIVND (reference sequence). The CDR3 is CASRPGLKNEKLFF. The CDR3, as DNA: TGTGCCAGTAGACCGGGACTGAAGAATGAAAAACTGTTTTTT.

The V gene is TRBV5-1, the J gene TRBJ2-7; 11 bases match TRBD2. CDR3 size: 16 residues. Unmatched junction bases numbered 6, after V lost 4 bases and J lost 0 bases. Germline assignment: CDR1 SGHRS and CDR2 YFSETQ. The CDR3 DNA is TGCGCCAGCAGCAGCTTCGGACTAGCGGGCTCCTACGAGCAGTACTTC. Its translation: CASSSFGLAGSYEQYF.

The V call is TRBV19, the J call TRBJ2-5; 7 positions agree with TRBD2. This CDR3 region has 14 residues. Germline-derived CDR1 and CDR2 are LNHDA and SQIVND (reference sequence). V was pared by 5 bases and J by 5 bases, with 8 bases of the junction left unmatched. CDR3 nucleotide sequence: TGTGCCAGTAGTCCCTGGACTAGTCGCGAGACCCAGTACTTC. Translation gives CASSPWTSRETQYF.

The J gene is TRBJ2-7, the V gene TRBV7-2; D unresolved. The V gene's germline CDR1 is SGHTA and CDR2 FQGNSA. This CDR3 has 15 amino acids. Trimming stripped 1 base from V and 0 bases from J, with 10 bases between. The CDR3 DNA is TGTGCCAGCAGCTTAGTGGCAGGAAGCTCCTACGAGCAGTACTTC. Its protein is CASSLVAGSSYEQYF.

This sequence joins TRBV29-1 and TRBJ2-3, with 8 positions matching TRBD1. V lost 7 bases and J lost 4; bases outside the gene matches: 10. CDR1 and CDR2 (germline): SQVTM, ANQGSEA. The CDR3 length is 14 residues. DNA of the CDR3: TGCAGCGGCACAGGACAGGGTCGGGCAGATACGCAGTATTTT. Translating gives CSGTGQGRADTQYF.

This rearrangement joins TRBV19 to TRBJ2-3, with TRBD1 matching 8 bases. The J segment lost 5 bases and the V segment lost 6 bases, leaving 19 bases of the junction unmatched. The CDR3 is 18 residues long. Germline V gene lookup returns CDR1 LNHDA and CDR2 SQIVND (reference sequence). The CDR3 DNA sequence: TGTGCCAGTAGACCGACCCCGGGGAGACAGGGGCTAGGAGATACGCAGTATTTT. It encodes CASRPTPGRQGLGDTQYF.

The chain combines TRBV15 with TRBJ2-5; D uncertain. The tail of the sequence fits TRBJ2-7 better, so the J call may be wrong. The CDR3 is made up of 14 amino acids. Germline assignment: CDR1 LNHNV and CDR2 YYDKDF (reference sequence). The CDR3 loop is CATSRDGASYEQYF. The CDR3 bases are TGTGCCACCAGCAGAGACGGAGCATCCTACGAGCAGTACTTC.

The gene calls are TRBV18 and TRBJ2-5; D is unresolved. Germline V gene sequence: CDR1 KGHSH, CDR2 LQKENI. The length of the CDR3 is 13 residues. V dropped 5 bases and J dropped 3 bases, with 10 bases sitting between them. The CDR3 here is CASSGAVEETQYF. In DNA form, the CDR3 reads TGTGCCAGCTCAGGAGCAGTAGAAGAGACCCAGTACTTC.

V is TRBV6-5 and J is TRBJ2-3; D might be TRBD2 (5 bases). The CDR3 is 14 residues long. Germline CDR1 and CDR2: MNHEY and SVGAGI. Between the trimmed V and J ends, which lost 7 bases and 10 bases, there was a span of 21 bases. CDR3 DNA: TGTGCCAGCAACCAACTAGACCCCTCCGACGCGCAGTATTTT. It translates to CASNQLDPSDAQYF.

In its sample, this clone was seen once. The chain links TRBV9 to TRBJ2-2, with 7 bases fitting TRBD2. Germline CDR1 SGDLS, CDR2 YYNGEE. The CDR3 runs to 19 residues. V lost 0 bases to trimming and J lost 0 bases; unmatched junction nucleotides: 11. CDR3 bases: TGTGCCAGCAGCGTAGAACTAGCGCTACACTCTGCGAACACCGGGGAGCTGTTTTTT. Amino acid sequence: CASSVELALHSANTGELFF. Full variable domain (remainder filled in from reference TRBV9 and TRBJ2-2): DSGVTQTPKHLITATGQRVTLRCSPRSGDLSVYWYQQSLDQGLQFLIQYYNGEERAKGNILERFSAQQFPDLHSELNLSSLELGDSALYFCASSVELALHSANTGELFFGEGSRLTVL.

The chain carries TRBV27 and TRBJ1-5, with a possible D match to TRBD1 (5 bases). The V end lost 8 bases, the J end lost 4 bases, and 15 bases lay between the germline ends. The CDR3 consists of 14 residues. Germline values: CDR1 MNHEY, CDR2 SMNVEV (reference sequence). CDR3 amino acids: CASSDTQGNQPQHF. CDR3 nucleotide sequence: TGTGCCAGCTCGGACACCCAAGGGAATCAGCCCCAGCATTTT.

The V call is TRBV30, the J call TRBJ1-2; D perhaps matches TRBD1 (6 bases). The ends were cut back, 2 bases at V and 4 bases at J, with 14 bases in the middle. Germline CDR1 and CDR2: GTSNPN and SVGIG (reference sequence). The CDR3 has 14 residues. In DNA form, the CDR3 reads TGTGCCTGGAGTCAACAGGGTTTTAGCTATGGCTACACCTTC. It translates to CAWSQQGFSYGYTF. The full variable domain, with the rest looked up from reference TRBV30 and TRBJ1-2, is SQTIHQWPATLVQPVGSPLSLECTVEGTSNPNLYWYRQAAGRGLQLLFYSVGIGQISSEVPQNLSASRPQDRQFILSSKKLLLSDSGFYLCAWSQQGFSYGYTFGSGTRLTVV.

This clone was detected only a few times. The rearrangement uses TRBV10-2 and TRBJ1-2; D ambiguous. CDR3 length equals 12 residues. V was cut by 4 bases and J by 7 bases, with 10 bases left in between. Germline assignment: CDR1 WSHSY and CDR2 SAAADI. For the CDR3, the DNA is TGCGCCAGCAGTGTTACGGTTGCTGGCTACACCTTC. Its protein product is CASSVTVAGYTF.

The chain couples TRBV6-5 to TRBJ2-2; 7 nucleotides match TRBD1. The length of the CDR3 is 15 residues. Trimming at V came to 6 bases and at J to 7 bases, leaving 11 bases not matched to a gene. Germline loops: CDR1 MNHEY, CDR2 SVGAGI. The CDR3 DNA is TGTGCCAGCAGGTCAACGGGACAGTTTATCGGGGAGCTGTTTTTT. Residues: CASRSTGQFIGELFF.

CDR3 sequence: CASRRLLDLGQRSTGELFF. The DNA of the CDR3 is TGTGCCAGTAGGCGCCTATTGGACCTGGGACAGAGAAGCACCGGGGAGCTGTTTTTT. The J gene is TRBJ2-2, the V gene TRBV19, with 7 bases fitting TRBD1. From germline, CDR1 is LNHDA and CDR2 SQIVND (reference sequence). V trimming: 6 bases; J trimming: 4 bases; junction bases outside the gene matches: 20. There are 19 residues in the CDR3.

The chain recombines TRBV5-1 with TRBJ2-7; 9 nucleotides agree with TRBD1. After removal of 3 bases from V and 7 bases from J, the junction contained 8 bases not matched to a gene. The CDR3 runs 14 residues. Germline V CDR1 and CDR2: SGHRS, YFSETQ. CDR3 coding DNA: TGCGCCAGCAGCTACGGGACAGGGACGGGGGAGCAGTACTTC. Amino acids: CASSYGTGTGEQYF. Full variable domain (outside the CDR3, taken from reference TRBV5-1 and TRBJ2-7): KAGVTQTPRYLIKTRGQQVTLSCSPISGHRSVSWYQQTPGQGLQFLFEYFSETQRNKGNFPGRFSGRQFSNSRSEMNVSTLELGDSALYLCASSYGTGTGEQYFGPGTRLTVT.

The chain uses TRBV9 and TRBJ2-3; the match to TRBD2 covers 7 bases. Germline V lookup: CDR1 SGDLS, CDR2 YYNGEE. With 4 bases clipped from V and 5 bases from J, the junction kept 16 bases outside the gene matches. This CDR3 has 17 residues. The CDR3 nucleotides are TGTGCCAGCAGCTTACGCTCTAGGGAGGGCCGTGGAGATACGCAGTATTTT. Protein product: CASSLRSREGRGDTQYF.

The chain is built from TRBV2 and TRBJ1-2; 10 positions match TRBD1. The CDR3 sequence is 15 residues long. In germline, CDR1 is SNHLY, CDR2 FYNNEI. The J segment lost 6 bases and the V segment lost 5 bases, leaving 9 bases of the junction unmatched. CDR3 DNA: TGTGCCAGCAGTCGAACGCACGGACAGGGGGATGGCTACACCTTC. This translates into CASSRTHGQGDGYTF.

This clone was seen a single time. This chain links TRBV2 with TRBJ2-1, with D perhaps being TRBD1 or TRBD2 (6 bases each). V lost 11 bases and J lost 9, with 20 bases in between. Germline V gene data show CDR1 as SNHLY and CDR2 as FYNNEI. CDR3 length: 13 amino acids. The CDR3 DNA sequence: TGTGCCCTTGGGACGGGGGCCCGGGGTGAGCAGTTCTTC. It specifies CALGTGARGEQFF.

This chain links TRBV7-9 with TRBJ1-1; no firm D call. The CDR3 consists of 12 residues. Germline V gene lookup returns CDR1 SEHNR and CDR2 FQNEAQ (reference sequence). Trimming took off 4 bases at V and 11 bases at J, with 14 bases between the two ends. The CDR3 sequence: CASSWIETAAFF. The CDR3 DNA is TGTGCCAGCAGCTGGATCGAAACCGCTGCTTTCTTT. Looking up the rest from reference TRBV7-9 and TRBJ1-1 gives the full variable domain: DTGVSQNPRHKITKRGQNVTFRCDPISEHNRLYWYRQTLGQGPEFLTYFQNEAQLEKSRLLSDRFSAERPKGSFSTLEIQRTEQGDSAMYLCASSWIETAAFFGQGTRLTVV.

This chain joins TRBV2 and TRBJ1-1, with D perhaps TRBD1 (5 bases). The ends were cut back, 3 bases at V and 0 bases at J, with 11 bases in the middle. Germline CDR1 and CDR2: SNHLY and FYNNEI. The length of the CDR3 is 15 residues. CDR3 sequence: CASSEYQQVNTEAFF. Here the CDR3 DNA reads TGTGCCAGCAGTGAGTATCAACAGGTGAACACTGAAGCTTTCTTT.

CDR3 DNA: TGTGCCAGCAGTTACCTTGGAGACAGGGATGGAAACACCATATATTTT. It yields the protein CASSYLGDRDGNTIYF. This chain connects TRBV28 to TRBJ1-3, with 7 positions matching TRBD1. The CDR3 runs to 16 residues. V was pared by 4 bases and J by 3 bases, with 9 bases of the junction left unmatched. In germline, CDR1 is MDHEN, CDR2 SYDVKM.

The genes are TRBV7-9 and TRBJ2-3, with TRBD2 identical over 7 bases. CDR3 length equals 16 residues. Unmatched junction bases numbered 17, after V lost 5 bases and J lost 9 bases. CDR1 and CDR2 (germline): SEHNR, FQNEAQ (reference sequence). In nucleotides, the CDR3 is TGTGCCAGCAGCCCCCGCGGGCTAGCGGTTCAGGAGACGCAGTATTTT. This sequence encodes CASSPRGLAVQETQYF.

A note on this clone: Other DNA sequences in the sample encode the same CDR3. The chain is built from TRBV5-1 and TRBJ2-7; 7 nucleotides match TRBD2. Germline values: CDR1 SGHRS, CDR2 YFSETQ. CDR3 length: 15 amino acids. The V segment lost 0 bases and the J segment 1 base; nucleotides outside the gene matches: 4. CDR3 DNA sequence: TGCGCCAGCAGCTTGGGCGGGAGCCTATCCTACGAGCAGTACTTC. It yields the protein CASSLGGSLSYEQYF.